Listed below are T cell receptor beta chains from one sample, sequenced in a study of shared clonotypes between healthy human individuals. TCRdb keeps only in-frame clones here, not all; method: immunoSEQ multiplex PCR. The sample has about 700,000 clones, just over 90% seen once. Sequenced material: naive CD8+ T cells sorted from blood. Receptors originate from a man younger than 40 in good health. CDR3s include the opening cysteine and the closing phenylalanine or tryptophan. D genes are given only for firm matches. Size is omitted from some rows. Given values are once, few, many or a class for expanded clones.

>TRBV5-6|14|TRBD1|TRBJ2-7|.
CASRPGTGVYEQYF
TGTGCCAGCAGACCCGGGACAGGGGTTTACGAGCAGTACTTC
>TRBV7-9|16|.|TRBJ2-1|.
CASSPTLATYYNEQFF
TGTGCCAGCAGCCCAACCCTAGCGACGTACTACAATGAGCAGTTCTTC
>TRBV15|18|TRBD2|TRBJ2-1|.
CATSRPHEAGESYNEQFF
TGTGCCACCAGCAGACCTCACGAGGCGGGAGAGTCCTACAATGAGCAGTTCTTC
>TRBV7-8|15|TRBD1|TRBJ2-7|.
CASSFTGGWLDEQYF
TGTGCCAGCAGCTTCACAGGGGGCTGGCTGGACGAGCAGTACTTC
>TRBV7-9|13|.|TRBJ1-5|.
CASSLGDTQPQHF
TGTGCCAGCAGCTTGGGGGACACGCAGCCCCAGCATTTT
>TRBV28|13|.|TRBJ2-7|.
CARSGRSSYEQYF
TGTGCCAGAAGCGGCCGGAGCTCCTACGAGCAGTACTTC
>TRBV19|13|.|TRBJ1-5|.
CASGTYSNQPQHF
TGTGCCAGTGGGACGTATAGCAATCAGCCCCAGCATTTT
>TRBV11-3|15|.|TRBJ2-1|.
CASSLGPTGYNEQFF
TGTGCCAGCAGCTTAGGTCCAACGGGCTACAATGAGCAGTTCTTC
>TRBV7-9|13|.|TRBJ2-7|.
CASSPPGAYEQYF
TGTGCCAGCAGCCCCCCGGGTGCCTACGAGCAGTACTTC
>TRBV15|15|TRBD2|TRBJ2-3|.
CATSRKAGGTDTQYF
TGTGCCACCAGTCGGAAAGCGGGAGGCACAGATACGCAGTATTTT
>TRBV7-9|17|.|TRBJ1-1|.
CASSPSGIGMMNTEAFF
TGTGCCAGCAGCCCCAGTGGGATTGGGATGATGAACACTGAAGCTTTCTTT
>TRBV9|15|.|TRBJ1-5|few
CASSPDSGGDQPQHF
TGTGCCAGCAGCCCGGACTCAGGAGGGGATCAGCCCCAGCATTTT
>TRBV28|13|TRBD1|TRBJ2-7|.
CASSLDRAPEQYF
TGTGCCAGCAGTTTAGACAGGGCCCCTGAGCAGTACTTC
>TRBV7-9|13|TRBD1|TRBJ2-1|few
CASSEQGVDEQFF
TGTGCCAGCAGCGAGCAGGGGGTGGATGAGCAGTTCTTC
>TRBV9|14|.|TRBJ2-5|.
CASSIGQYQETQYF
TGTGCCAGCAGCATTGGACAGTACCAAGAGACCCAGTACTTC
>TRBV28|14|.|TRBJ2-1|.
CASSSLEWYNEQFF
TGTGCCAGCAGTTCCCTGGAGTGGTACAATGAGCAGTTCTTC
>TRBV7-9|19|.|TRBJ2-1|.
CASSLIPNSWESSYNEQFF
TGTGCCAGCAGCTTAATACCAAATTCATGGGAAAGCTCCTACAATGAGCAGTTCTTC
>TRBV7-9|16|TRBD1|TRBJ2-7|.
CASSPPIDRDAYEQYF
TGTGCCAGCAGCCCTCCAATCGACAGGGACGCCTACGAGCAGTACTTC
>TRBV7-9|15|TRBD2|TRBJ2-1|.
CASSLPWRESNEQFF
TGTGCCAGCAGCCTGCCGTGGCGGGAGAGTAATGAGCAGTTCTTC
>TRBV11-2|14|.|TRBJ2-4|.
CASSLVQGTGIQYF
TGTGCCAGCAGCTTAGTTCAGGGTACGGGCATTCAGTACTTC
>TRBV27|13|.|TRBJ2-1|once
CASSLSSMNEQFF
TGTGCCAGCAGTTTGTCTAGCATGAATGAGCAGTTCTTC
>TRBV20-1|11|.|TRBJ2-7|.
CSARALYEQYF
TGCAGTGCTCGGGCCCTCTACGAGCAGTACTTC
>TRBV6-5|16|.|TRBJ2-3|.
CASSYSRDGSTDTQYF
TGTGCCAGCAGTTACTCGAGGGACGGAAGCACAGATACGCAGTATTTT
>TRBV25-1|15|.|TRBJ2-7|.
CASSDPGRNLYEQYF
TGTGCCAGCAGTGACCCGGGACGTAATCTCTACGAGCAGTACTTC
>TRBV6-1|19|.|TRBJ2-2|once
CASSEGTGMNSGNAGELFF
TGTGCCAGCAGTGAAGGGACAGGGATGAATAGCGGGAATGCGGGGGAGCTGTTTTTT
>TRBV27|12|.|TRBJ2-5|.
CASSRPGETQYF
TGTGCCAGCAGCCGCCCCGGAGAGACCCAGTACTTC
>TRBV4-3|14|.|TRBJ1-2|.
CASRDSTGLTGYTF
TGCGCCAGCAGAGATAGTACGGGTCTGACGGGCTACACCTTC
>TRBV11-2|16|.|TRBJ2-4|.
CASSKPGDLVGNIQYF
TGTGCCAGCAGCAAGCCGGGCGATCTCGTCGGCAACATTCAGTACTTC
>TRBV7-3|14|TRBD2|TRBJ2-3|once
CASSHLTSADTQYF
TGTGCCAGCAGCCACCTGACTAGCGCAGATACGCAGTATTTT
>TRBV29-1|16|.|TRBJ1-2|.
CSVAPRGFVPPYGYTF
TGCAGCGTCGCGCCGCGGGGATTTGTTCCCCCCTATGGCTACACCTTC
>TRBV25-1|13|.|TRBJ2-5|.
CASSVGGKETQYF
TGTGCCAGCAGTGTGGGCGGTAAAGAGACCCAGTACTTC
>TRBV7-9|15|TRBD2|TRBJ2-3|.
CASSLLAGVSDTQYF
TGTGCCAGCAGCCTCCTAGCGGGAGTATCGGATACGCAGTATTTT
>TRBV9|15|.|TRBJ2-2|few
CASSVDGANTGELFF
TGTGCCAGCAGCGTAGACGGGGCGAACACCGGGGAGCTGTTTTTT
>TRBV4-3|14|.|TRBJ2-2|.
CASSQGELTGELFF
TGCGCCAGCAGCCAAGGCGAGTTGACCGGGGAGCTGTTTTTT